This T cell receptor beta chain emerged from a study of response to subunit inactivated influenza vaccine. The CDR3 runs to 14 residues. V was shortened by 4 bases and J by 1 base, with 11 bases between the two germline ends. Germline CDR1 reads SGHRS; CDR2 reads YFSETQ. Each CDR3 protein gets one entry after TCRdb re-called the RT-PCR reads with MiXCR. The table includes some 800,000 distinct CDR3 sequences, about 20% detected once. Findings of the study overall: It was the authors' suggestion that each seasonal influenza vaccination recruits few new T cells.

This clonotype was recorded many times. The antigen remains undetermined. This chain connects TRBV5-1 to TRBJ1-1, with a possible D match to TRBD1 (6 bases). The starting material was PBMCs from blood, obtained more than 4 days after vaccination. This TCR was sampled from a man aged 45 to 65 who received an inactivated influenza vaccine. CDR3 loop: CASSTQGANTEAFF. The CDR3 bases are TGCGCCAGCAGCACACAGGGCGCGAACACTGAAGCTTTCTTT.